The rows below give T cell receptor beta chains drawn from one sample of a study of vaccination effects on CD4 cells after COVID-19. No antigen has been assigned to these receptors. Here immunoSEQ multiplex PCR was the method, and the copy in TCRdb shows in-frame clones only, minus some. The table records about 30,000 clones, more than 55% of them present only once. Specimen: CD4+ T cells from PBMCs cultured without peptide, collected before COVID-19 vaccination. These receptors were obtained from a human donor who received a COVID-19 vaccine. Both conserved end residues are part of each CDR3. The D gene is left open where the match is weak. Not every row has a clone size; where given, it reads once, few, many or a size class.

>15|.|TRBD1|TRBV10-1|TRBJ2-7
TGCGCCAGCAGTAGGACGGGGACAGGGACGTCTGGGCAGTACTTC
CASSRTGTGTSGQYF
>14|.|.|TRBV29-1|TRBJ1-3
TGCAGCGTTCGTGATGAGTTCGCTGGAAACACCATATATTTT
CSVRDEFAGNTIYF
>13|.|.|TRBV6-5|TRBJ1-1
TGTGCCAGCAACTCAGGGGTGAGGACTGAAGCTTTCTTT
CASNSGVRTEAFF
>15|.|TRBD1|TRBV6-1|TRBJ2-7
TGTGCCAGCAGTGAGGGGACAGGTAGGCGAGACGAGCAGTACTTC
CASSEGTGRRDEQYF
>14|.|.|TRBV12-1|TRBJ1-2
TGTGCCAGCAGCGAAGGACCTCTGAACTATGGCTACACCTTC
CASSEGPLNYGYTF
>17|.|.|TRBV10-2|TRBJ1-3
TGCGCCAGCAGTGAGGTGGTTCGTTCTATCTCTGGAAACACCATATATTTT
CASSEVVRSISGNTIYF
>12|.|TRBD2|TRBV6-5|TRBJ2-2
TGTGCCAGCAGTCGGGAGGCCGGGGAGCTGTTTTTT
CASSREAGELFF
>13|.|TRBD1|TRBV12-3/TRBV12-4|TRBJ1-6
TGTGCCAGCAGTCGACAGGGTCGATCACCCCTCCACTTT
CASSRQGRSPLHF
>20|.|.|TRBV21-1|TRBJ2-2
TGTGCCAGCAGCAAAAGAACGGGACCTCAGACCCTCGTCTACACCGGGGAGCTGTTTTTT
CASSKRTGPQTLVYTGELFF
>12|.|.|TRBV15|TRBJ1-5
TGTGCCACCAGCAGGGATAATCAGCCCCAGCATTTT
CATSRDNQPQHF
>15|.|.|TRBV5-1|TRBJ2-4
TGCGCCAGCAGCTGGGGAGGGGGAGCCAAAAACATTCAGTACTTC
CASSWGGGAKNIQYF
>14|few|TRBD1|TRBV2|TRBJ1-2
TGTGCCAGCAGTGAGCAACAGGGGGCGGTGGGCTACACCTTC
CASSEQQGAVGYTF
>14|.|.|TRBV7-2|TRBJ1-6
TGTGCCAGCAGCACCAGGGGTGGTGAGTCACCCCTCCACTTT
CASSTRGGESPLHF
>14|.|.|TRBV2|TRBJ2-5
TGTGCCAGCACCCTGGCGTTCGGTCAAGAGACCCAGTACTTC
CASTLAFGQETQYF
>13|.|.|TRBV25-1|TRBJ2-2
TGTGCCAGCACCCCTGTGGGGGCGGGGGAGCTGTTTTTT
CASTPVGAGELFF
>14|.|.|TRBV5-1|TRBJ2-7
TGCGCCAGCAGCCCGGGACGGAGCTCCTACGAGCAGTACTTC
CASSPGRSSYEQYF
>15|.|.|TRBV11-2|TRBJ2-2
TGTGCCAGCAGCCTAGGACTATCGAACACCGGGGAGCTGTTTTTT
CASSLGLSNTGELFF
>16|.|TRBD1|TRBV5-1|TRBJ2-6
TGCGCCAGCAGCTTGGGGACAGGGATTGGGGCCAACGTCCTGACTTTC
CASSLGTGIGANVLTF
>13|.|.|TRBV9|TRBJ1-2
TGTGCCAGCAGCGTAGGTCAGGGCGATGGCTACACCTTC
CASSVGQGDGYTF
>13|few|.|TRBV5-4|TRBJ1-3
TGTGCCAGCAGCCCTGCCGGTGGAAACACCATATATTTT
CASSPAGGNTIYF
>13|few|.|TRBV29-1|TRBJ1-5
TGCAGCGTTGAAGTAGCGTGGAACCAGCCCCAGCATTTT
CSVEVAWNQPQHF
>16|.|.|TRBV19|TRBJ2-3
TGTGCCAGTAGTATTGTCCAGGGGCCTAGCACAGATACGCAGTATTTT
CASSIVQGPSTDTQYF
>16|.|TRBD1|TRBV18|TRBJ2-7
TGTGCCAGCTCACCCCGGACAGGGTCAAGGGTCTACGAGCAGTACTTC
CASSPRTGSRVYEQYF
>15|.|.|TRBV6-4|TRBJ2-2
TGTGCCAGCAGTGAACAGAGCACGAACACCGGGGAGCTGTTTTTT
CASSEQSTNTGELFF
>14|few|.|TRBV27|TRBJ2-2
TGTGCCAGCAGTTTTCAGGGGGGCACCGGGGAGCTGTTTTTT
CASSFQGGTGELFF
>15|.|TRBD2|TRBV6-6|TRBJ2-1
TGTGCCAGCAGTGGGGGGTTGGCGGGAGTCAATGAGCAGTTCTTC
CASSGGLAGVNEQFF
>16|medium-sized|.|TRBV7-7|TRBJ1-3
TGTGCCAGCAGCTCCTCCCCGGGATTTACTGGAAACACCATATATTTT
CASSSSPGFTGNTIYF
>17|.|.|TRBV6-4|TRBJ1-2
TGTGCCAGCAGTGACTCTTTTTACGGCAGGGCTGGCTATGGCTACACCTTC
CASSDSFYGRAGYGYTF
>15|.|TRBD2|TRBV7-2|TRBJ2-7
TGTGCCAGCAGCCCACGAGCGGGAGGTAGCTACGAGCAGTACTTC
CASSPRAGGSYEQYF
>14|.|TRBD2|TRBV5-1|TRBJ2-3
TGCGCCAGCAGCTTGCGGACTAGCGGAGATACGCAGTATTTT
CASSLRTSGDTQYF
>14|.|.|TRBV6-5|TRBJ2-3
TGTGCCAGCAGTTACTCGGAGGGCACAGATACGCAGTATTTT
CASSYSEGTDTQYF
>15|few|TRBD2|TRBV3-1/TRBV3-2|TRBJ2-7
TGTGCCAGCAGTCTCCTAAGCGGGAGCTCCTACGAGCAGTACTTC
CASSLLSGSSYEQYF
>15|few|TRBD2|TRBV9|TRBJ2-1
TGTGCCAGCAGCGTAGACTTACTAGCGGGAAATGAGCAGTTCTTC
CASSVDLLAGNEQFF
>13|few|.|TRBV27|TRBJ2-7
TGTGCCAGCAGTCCAACTAGTGCGTTAAGACAGTACTTC
CASSPTSALRQYF
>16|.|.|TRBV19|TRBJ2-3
TGTGCCAGTAGTATAGATGGCAGGGGGGTCGCAGATACGCAGTATTTT
CASSIDGRGVADTQYF
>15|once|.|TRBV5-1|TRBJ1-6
TGCGCCAGCAGCTTGGAGCGGCCACATAATTCACCCCTCCACTTT
CASSLERPHNSPLHF
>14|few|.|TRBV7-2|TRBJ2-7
TGTGCCAGCAGCTTTGGGGAGAGGTCCTACGAGCAGTACTTC
CASSFGERSYEQYF
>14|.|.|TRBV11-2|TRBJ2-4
TGTGCCAGCAGCTTGCCCCGAGTCGGAAACATTCAGTACTTC
CASSLPRVGNIQYF
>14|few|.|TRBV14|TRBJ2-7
TGTGCCAGCAGCCAAGATCGGGGCAGGTACGAGCAGTACTTC
CASSQDRGRYEQYF
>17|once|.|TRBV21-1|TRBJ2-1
TGTGCCAGCAGCACAGGGAACGGGCAGGGTTTTCCTTTAGGGCAGTTCTTC
CASSTGNGQGFPLGQFF
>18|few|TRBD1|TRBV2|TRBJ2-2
TGTGCCAGCCTCTTCGGACAGGGGCTTAGTACGAACACCGGGGAGCTGTTTTTT
CASLFGQGLSTNTGELFF
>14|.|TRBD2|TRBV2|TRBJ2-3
TGTGCCACCGCGAGCGAGCGGGAGATAGATACGCAGTATTTT
CATASEREIDTQYF
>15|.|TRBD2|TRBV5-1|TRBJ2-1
TGCGCCAGCAGCTGGCGCGGGACTAGTACTAGTGAGCAGTTCTTC
CASSWRGTSTSEQFF
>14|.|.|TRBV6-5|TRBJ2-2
TGTGCCAGCCAGACTAGACCTAACACCGGGGAGCTGTTTTTT
CASQTRPNTGELFF
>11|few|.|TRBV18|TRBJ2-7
TGTGCCAGCTCCCAGGGATACGAGCAGTACTTC
CASSQGYEQYF
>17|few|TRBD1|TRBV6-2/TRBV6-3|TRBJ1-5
TGTGCCAGCAGTTACTCTTTGACAGGGGTGAACAATCAGCCCCAGCATTTT
CASSYSLTGVNNQPQHF
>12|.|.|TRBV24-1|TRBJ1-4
TGTGCCTCCCGACAGACTAATGAAAAACTGTTTTTT
CASRQTNEKLFF
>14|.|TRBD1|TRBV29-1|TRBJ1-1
TGCAGCGTCCGGGGACAGGGCGGGAACACTGAAGCTTTCTTT
CSVRGQGGNTEAFF